What follows describes a single TCR beta chain. Its antigen is not yet known. No base-level quality is on record; no much larger clone is a single base apart. V is trimmed back by 5 bases and J by 8 bases, and the junction contains 12 bases that no gene match accounts for. According to the germline V gene, CDR1 reads SGHVS and CDR2 reads FQNEAQ. From the cysteine through the phenylalanine, the CDR3 covers 15 amino acids. Of all the DNA, just the CDR3 is kept, 45 bases in frame from base 1. This sample was included in a study of T cells in Graves' hyperthyroidism and ophthalmopathy (dated by TCRdb to about 2019). Background on the whole study: To identify distinguishing TCR V-J signatures, a discovery cohort of about a hundred patients was used, comprising 43 with Graves' ophthalmopathy and 57 with stable Graves' hyperthyroidism. An independent validation cohort of 18 to 20 hyperthyroidism patients and over 15 patients who later progressed to ophthalmopathy tested prospective prediction of ophthalmopathy. The 80 to 100 discovery patients were randomly divided into training and test sets at a 7:3 ratio. Thyroid tissue and blood T-cell repertoires from several Graves' hyperthyroidism patients were also compared in the study. After blood sampling, hyperthyroidism patients were treated with methimazole at a starting dose of 30 mg daily, and ophthalmopathy patients were treated with high-dose intravenous methylprednisolone. According to the paper, TCR Vbeta CDR3 sequencing was carried out on 135 peripheral blood samples, which came from approximately 43 ophthalmopathy, under 80 hyperthyroidism and some 17 progressor patients. The full study reports these points: Most expanded thyroid clonotypes (frequency above 0.001) were also found in blood, which suggests that blood repertoires may mirror thyroid immune responses. No statistical method was used to fix the sample size in advance, and group allocation was not hidden from the investigators. A model built on a 13 V-J signature distinguished ophthalmopathy from stable hyperthyroidism, reaching roughly 88% sensitivity and about 81% specificity in cross-validation and 80%/75% in testing. In validation, progression to ophthalmopathy was predicted by the model with almost 71% sensitivity and nearly 75% specificity, a median of about 6.4 months before onset.

A patient counted as having stable Graves' hyperthyroidism if no progression to ophthalmopathy occurred over 18 months of follow-up. The hyperthyroidism patients were between 18 and 65 years old and newly diagnosed, with a disease duration of less than 2 months. Any patient with an uncontrolled infection, another autoimmune disease, pregnancy or lactation was excluded. Diagnoses were based on clinical symptoms, serum thyroxine and TRAb, thyroid ultrasound and orbital computed tomography. Total RNA was extracted using Trizol reagent, and RNA quality was assessed on an Agilent 2100 Bioanalyzer. Amplification of TCR beta CDR3 regions was carried out from RNA transcripts. For the first round of RT-PCR on the TCR CDR3, the HTBI primer set was used together with the Qiagen OneStep RT-PCR kit. Libraries were constructed in a second round of multiplex PCR, after which size selection and purification were performed. The libraries were sequenced on an Illumina HiSeq2000 using paired-end 100 bp reads. The source study handled its data this way. SOAPnuke was used to process the raw data, removing reads that contained adapters or uncalled bases, had a mean Phred below 15, or lacked an exact match to the constant primer or identifier. COPE v1.2.5 was used to merge the high-quality paired reads, and each unique nucleotide sequence was defined as a clonotype. MiTCR v1.1 was used to align the clonotypes against IMGT TRBV, TRBD and TRBJ reference segments. Only V-J combinations with frequency above 0.0001, covering 99% to 99.2% of repertoires, were analysed. The TCS score was defined as the ratio of F50 (clonal expansion) to E x V (chaos), calculated using BLOSUM62-based TCRdist between CDR3 peptides within each V-J. Welch's t-statistics and random forest reduced roughly 540 V-J features to about 12, which were used in a naive Bayes classifier (R e1071). The Morisita-Horn index was used to measure how similar the thyroid and blood repertoires were. The public reads were quality trimmed at Q25 with fastp and then assembled into clones with MiXCR by TCRdb, keeping productive beta chains. Merged by CDR3 protein, the rows form single entries marked with the most common genes and DNA. TCRdb assigned the V and J calls; the authors' analysis was not used. The sample has almost 600,000 distinct CDR3 sequences on record, approximately 44% of them singletons. The top ten constitute about 8.3% of the sample.

The specimen was peripheral blood or thyroid tissue (not recorded which). The receptor comes from a woman under 30 with Graves' hyperthyroidism. This receptor chain uses TRBV7-8 and TRBJ1-1; 9 central nucleotides agree with TRBD1. Here is the DNA: TGTGCCAGCAGCCCGGGACAGGGAGGGGGCACGGAAGCTTTCTTT. Translated, it reads CASSPGQGGGTEAFF.